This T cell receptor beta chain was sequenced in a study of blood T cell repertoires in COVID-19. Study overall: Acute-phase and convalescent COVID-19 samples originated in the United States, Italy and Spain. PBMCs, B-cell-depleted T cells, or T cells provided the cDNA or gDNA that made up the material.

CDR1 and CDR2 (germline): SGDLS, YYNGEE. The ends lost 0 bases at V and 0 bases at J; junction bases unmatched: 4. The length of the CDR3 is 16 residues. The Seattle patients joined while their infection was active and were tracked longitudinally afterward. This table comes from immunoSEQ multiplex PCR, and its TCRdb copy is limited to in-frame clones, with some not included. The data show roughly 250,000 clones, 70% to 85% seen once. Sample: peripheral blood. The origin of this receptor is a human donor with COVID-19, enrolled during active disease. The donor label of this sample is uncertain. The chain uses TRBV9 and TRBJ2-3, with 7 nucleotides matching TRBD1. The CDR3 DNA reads TGTGCCAGCAGCGTAGGGACAGGTTCTAGCACAGATACGCAGTATTTT. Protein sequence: CASSVGTGSSTDTQYF.